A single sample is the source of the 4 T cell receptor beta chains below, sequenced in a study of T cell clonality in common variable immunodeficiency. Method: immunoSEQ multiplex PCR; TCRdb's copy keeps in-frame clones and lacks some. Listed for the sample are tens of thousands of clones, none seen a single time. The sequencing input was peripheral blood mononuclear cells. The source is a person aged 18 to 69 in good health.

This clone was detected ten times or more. The part of the CDR3 DNA that was read is TGTGCCAGCAGCTTAGCAGACAGACGCAATCAGCCC. This translates into CASSLADRRNQP. The CDR3 in its entirety is CASSLADRRNQPQHF. V is TRBV7-2 and J is TRBJ1-5; tentative D call: TRBD1 (5 bases). The CDR3 end falls 3 residues outside the read, so it is completed with the germline J gene. The CDR3 loop spans 15 amino acids. Trimming took off 0 bases at V and 2 bases at J, with 8 bases between the two ends. The germline V gene encodes CDR1 SGHTA and CDR2 FQGNSA.

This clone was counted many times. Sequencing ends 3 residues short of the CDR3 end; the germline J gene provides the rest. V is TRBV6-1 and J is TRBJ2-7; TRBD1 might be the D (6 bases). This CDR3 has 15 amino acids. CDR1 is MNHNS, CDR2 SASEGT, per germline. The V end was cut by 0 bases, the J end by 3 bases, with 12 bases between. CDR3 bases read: TGTGCCAGCAGTGAAGCGAATCCAGGGGTCTACGAG. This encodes CASSEANPGVYE. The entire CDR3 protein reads CASSEANPGVYEQYF.

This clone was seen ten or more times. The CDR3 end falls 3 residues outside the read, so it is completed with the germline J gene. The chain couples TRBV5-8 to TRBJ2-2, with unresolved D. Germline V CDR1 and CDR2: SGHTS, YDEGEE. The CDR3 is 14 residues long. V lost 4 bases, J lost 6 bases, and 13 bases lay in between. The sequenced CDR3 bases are TGTGCCAGCAGCCCTCTACTCCTCGCCGGGGAG. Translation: CASSPLLLAGE. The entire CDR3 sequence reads CASSPLLLAGELFF.

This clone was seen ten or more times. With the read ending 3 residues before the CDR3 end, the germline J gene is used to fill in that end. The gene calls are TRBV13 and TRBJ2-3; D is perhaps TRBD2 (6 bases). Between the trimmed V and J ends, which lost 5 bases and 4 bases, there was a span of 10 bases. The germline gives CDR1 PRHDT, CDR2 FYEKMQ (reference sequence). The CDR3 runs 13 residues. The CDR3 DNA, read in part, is TGTGCCAGCAGCCCCCGACTAGCAGATACG. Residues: CASSPRLADT. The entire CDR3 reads CASSPRLADTQYF.